One sample yielded the 2 T cell receptor beta chains listed below, sequenced in a study of shared T cell receptors in the human thymus (dated by TCRdb to the early 2020s). Library creation used the immunoSEQ multiplex PCR assay. TCRdb retrieved this table from immuneACCESS and kept in-frame rearrangements only. Not all clones are present; in checked studies, unresolved V genes account for under half, and no reason is known for the remainder. The sample profile shows about 660,000 clones; over 75% of them were found once. The ten largest account for 0.008% to 0.011% of the sample. These data also featured in a second study, about human thymus T cells.

The sample comprised thymocytes. These receptors originate from a boy younger than two with a congenital heart defect. Donor details come from another sample of the same person, matched by shared clones.

This chain connects TRBV9 to TRBJ2-2; the match to TRBD2 covers 8 bases. Trimming at V came to 1 base and at J to 0 bases, leaving 5 bases not matched to a gene. The CDR3 spans 17 residues. CDR1 and CDR2 (germline): SGDLS, YYNGEE. CDR3 residues: CASSVSGRGPNTGELFF. The CDR3 nucleotides are TGTGCCAGCAGCGTAAGCGGGAGAGGGCCGAACACCGGGGAGCTGTTTTTT.

The chain links TRBV2 to TRBJ2-1, with 9 bases matching TRBD2. The J segment lost 7 bases and the V segment lost 4 bases, leaving 5 bases of the junction unmatched. The CDR3 contains 14 residues. Germline CDR1 reads SNHLY; CDR2 reads FYNNEI. The CDR3 sequence is CASSVAGVWNEQFF. CDR3 DNA: TGTGCCAGCAGTGTAGCGGGAGTATGGAATGAGCAGTTCTTC. Together with reference TRBV2 and TRBJ2-1, the CDR3 gives the full variable domain: EPEVTQTPSHQVTQMGQEVILRCVPISNHLYFYWYRQILGQKVEFLVSFYNNEISEKSEIFDDQFSVERPDGSNFTLKIRSTKLEDSAMYFCASSVAGVWNEQFFGPGTRLTVL.